Below are 13 T cell receptor beta chains sequenced from a single sample in a study of shared clonotypes between healthy human individuals. Produced via immunoSEQ multiplex PCR; TCRdb's table is partial and in-frame only. The table records 1.5 million to 1.9 million clones, 95% to 99% of them present only once. The sequencing sample was made of naive CD4+ T cells sorted from blood. The sample's subset: CD45RA+ positively selected. The origin of the receptors is a man aged 25-45 years in good health.

Comments on this clone: Additional DNA sequences in this sample encode the identical CDR3. The chain combines TRBV5-1 with TRBJ1-3; D remains unclear. The CDR3 spans 12 residues. Germline CDR1 and CDR2: SGHRS and YFSETQ. V was clipped by 1 base and J by 1 base, with 0 bases between them. The CDR3 DNA reads as TGCGCCAGCAGCTTGTCTGGAAACACCATATATTTT. Residues: CASSLSGNTIYF.

This chain uses TRBV4-2 with TRBJ1-5, with D unresolved. Deletions cut 0 bases from V and 1 base from J, with 13 bases between. This CDR3 has 17 amino acids. In germline, CDR1 is LGHNA, CDR2 YNFKEQ. CDR3 in amino acids: CASSQDWMPGSNQPQHF. The CDR3 region has the DNA TGTGCCAGCAGCCAAGATTGGATGCCCGGGAGCAATCAGCCCCAGCATTTT.

The chain is built from TRBV30 and TRBJ2-6; D unresolved. CDR1 and CDR2 from the germline V gene are GTSNPN and SVGIG (reference sequence). CDR3 length: 15 residues. V lost 0 bases to trimming and J lost 2 bases, with 8 bases between them. The CDR3 here is CAWSVQGPGANVLTF. CDR3 bases: TGTGCCTGGAGTGTACAAGGGCCTGGGGCCAACGTCCTGACTTTC.

The V call is TRBV28, the J call TRBJ2-5; maybe TRBD2 (7 bases). The CDR3 spans 13 residues. V was cut by 5 bases and J by 6 bases, with 13 bases left in between. From germline, CDR1 is MDHEN and CDR2 SYDVKM. CDR3 sequence (DNA): TGTGCCAGCAGTCGGAGGGGGGGAAAGACCCAGTACTTC. Encoded protein: CASSRRGGKTQYF.

The CDR3 DNA follows: TGTGCCAGCAGCTTAGAGCGGGCCGGAGGGGGCATTCAGTACTTC. It yields the protein CASSLERAGGGIQYF. This sequence joins TRBV11-2 and TRBJ2-4; tentatively, D is TRBD1 or TRBD2 (6 bases each). V lost 0 bases to trimming and J lost 9 bases, with 15 bases between them. Germline CDR1 and CDR2: SGHAT and FQNNGV. The CDR3 runs 15 residues.

The gene calls are TRBV5-1 and TRBJ2-1; TRBD1 or TRBD2 may be the D gene (5 bases each). Germline assignment: CDR1 SGHRS and CDR2 YFSETQ. V was cut by 4 bases and J by 12 bases, with 14 bases left in between. The CDR3 totals 12 residues. CDR3 region: CASSPGPAGQFF. CDR3 DNA: TGCGCCAGCAGCCCGGGACCCGCGGGGCAGTTCTTC.

The V and J genes are TRBV5-1 and TRBJ2-5; no clear D. CDR3 length: 14 amino acids. Germline loops: CDR1 SGHRS, CDR2 YFSETQ. V was clipped by 0 bases and J by 4 bases, with 10 bases between them. CDR3 protein: CASSLGDSIETQYF. The DNA of the CDR3 is TGCGCCAGCAGCTTGGGGGATAGTATAGAGACCCAGTACTTC.

The J gene is TRBJ2-1, the V gene TRBV11-1; 13 bases map to TRBD2. The germline V gene has CDR1 SGHAT and CDR2 FQDESV (reference sequence). Unmatched junction bases numbered 7, after V lost 4 bases and J lost 1 base. The CDR3 spans 18 residues. The CDR3 is CASSSGTSGIGSYNEQFF. The CDR3 DNA follows: TGTGCCAGCAGCTCCGGGACTAGCGGGATTGGGTCCTACAATGAGCAGTTCTTC.

The V and J genes are TRBV7-9 and TRBJ2-3; 11 nucleotides line up with TRBD2. Germline V gene lookup returns CDR1 SEHNR and CDR2 FQNEAQ (reference sequence). The length of the CDR3 is 15 residues. V was clipped by 7 bases and J by 4 bases; unmatched bases: 7. This chain's CDR3 is CASTSSGRSADTQYF. CDR3 DNA sequence: TGTGCCAGCACCTCTAGCGGGAGGAGTGCAGATACGCAGTATTTT.

The chain employs TRBV28 and TRBJ1-2; possible D gene TRBD1, 5 bases. CDR1 MDHEN and CDR2 SYDVKM come from the germline V gene. Deletions cut 4 bases from V and 4 bases from J, with 16 bases between. There are 15 residues in the CDR3. The CDR3 DNA reads TGTGCCAGCAGTTCGGGGACGAGAGCCTCCTATGGCTACACCTTC. Translating it yields CASSSGTRASYGYTF.

This clone has only one observation. The V and J genes are TRBV28 and TRBJ2-3, with D tentatively TRBD2 (5 bases). The CDR3 is 15 residues long. Germline V gene lookup returns CDR1 MDHEN and CDR2 SYDVKM. V shed 7 bases and J shed 1 base, with 15 bases lying between them. CDR3 protein: CASIPGSSGTDTQYF. The CDR3 coding sequence is TGTGCCAGCATCCCGGGATCTTCCGGCACAGATACGCAGTATTTT.

As for this clone: Other DNA sequences in the sample encode the same CDR3. The chain has TRBV9 and TRBJ2-7, with TRBD2 identical over 11 bases. V lost 4 bases, J lost 4 bases, and 7 bases stayed unmatched. Germline CDR1 reads SGDLS; CDR2 reads YYNGEE. The CDR3 loop spans 15 amino acids. For the CDR3, the DNA is TGTGCCAGCAGCCCAACCGGGACTAGCGGATACGAGCAGTACTTC. Translation gives CASSPTGTSGYEQYF.

This clone came up a few times. Other nucleotide sequences from this sample produce the same CDR3. This chain joins TRBV14 and TRBJ2-7; D is unclear. Germline loops: CDR1 SGHDN, CDR2 FVKESK. The CDR3 runs 11 residues. V dropped 2 bases and J dropped 3 bases, with 2 bases sitting between them. The CDR3 region is CASSQLYEQYF. For the CDR3, the DNA is TGTGCCAGCAGCCAACTCTACGAGCAGTACTTC.